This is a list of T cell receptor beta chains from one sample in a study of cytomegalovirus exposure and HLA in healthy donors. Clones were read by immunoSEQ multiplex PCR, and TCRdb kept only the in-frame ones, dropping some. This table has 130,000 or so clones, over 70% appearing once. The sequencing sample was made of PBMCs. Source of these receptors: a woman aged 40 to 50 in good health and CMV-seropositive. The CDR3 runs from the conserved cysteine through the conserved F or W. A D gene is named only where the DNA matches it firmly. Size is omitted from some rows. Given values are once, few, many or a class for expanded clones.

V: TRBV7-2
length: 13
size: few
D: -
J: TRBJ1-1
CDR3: CASSPTGNTEAFF
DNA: TGTGCCAGCAGCCCCACAGGGAACACTGAAGCTTTCTTT

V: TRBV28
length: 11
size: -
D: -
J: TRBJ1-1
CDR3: CASSSGTEAFF
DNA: TGTGCCAGCAGTTCCGGCACTGAAGCTTTCTTT

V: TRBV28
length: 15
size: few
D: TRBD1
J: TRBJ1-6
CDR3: CASSRWDRENSPLHF
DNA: TGTGCCAGCAGCCGATGGGACAGGGAAAACTCACCCCTCCACTTT

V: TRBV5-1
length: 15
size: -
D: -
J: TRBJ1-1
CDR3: CASSLVAGVNTEAFF
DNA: TGCGCCAGCAGCTTGGTGGCAGGGGTTAACACTGAAGCTTTCTTT

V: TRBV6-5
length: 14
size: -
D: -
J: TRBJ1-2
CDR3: CASRSPGGWDGYTF
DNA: TGTGCCAGCAGGAGCCCGGGGGGCTGGGATGGCTACACCTTC

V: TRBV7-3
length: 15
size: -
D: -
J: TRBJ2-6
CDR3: CASSLMSSGANVLTF
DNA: TGTGCCAGCAGCTTAATGAGCTCTGGGGCCAACGTCCTGACTTTC

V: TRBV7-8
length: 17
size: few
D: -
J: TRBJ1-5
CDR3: CASSSRTGMNSNQPQHF
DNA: TGTGCCAGCAGCTCGAGAACAGGGATGAATAGCAATCAGCCCCAGCATTTT

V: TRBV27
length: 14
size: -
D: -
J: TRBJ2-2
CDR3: CASSLLSGTGELFF
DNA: TGTGCCAGCAGTTTATTATCGGGCACCGGGGAGCTGTTTTTT

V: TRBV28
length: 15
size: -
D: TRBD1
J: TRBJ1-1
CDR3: CASSLTAGGGTEAFF
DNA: TGTGCCAGCAGTTTAACCGCAGGGGGCGGCACTGAAGCTTTCTTT

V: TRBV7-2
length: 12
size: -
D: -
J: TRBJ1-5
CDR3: CASSWTDQPQHF
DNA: TGTGCCAGCAGCTGGACAGATCAGCCCCAGCATTTT

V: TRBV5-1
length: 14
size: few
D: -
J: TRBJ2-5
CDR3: CASSRGDHQETQYF
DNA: TGCGCCAGCAGCCGCGGGGACCACCAAGAGACCCAGTACTTC